This T cell receptor beta chain was sequenced during a study of Graves' ophthalmopathy and Graves' hyperthyroidism. TCR beta CDR3 regions were amplified from RNA transcripts. A first-round RT-PCR used HTBI primers, followed by a second-round multiplex PCR. Via MiXCR, TCRdb re-called the multiplex PCR reads, giving one row per CDR3 protein. Of fewer than 650,000 distinct CDR3 sequences in the sample, around a fifth are singletons; the top ten hold roughly 6.9%. In its sample, this clonotype was seen many times. The germline V gene encodes CDR1 MNHNS and CDR2 SASEGT. The CDR3 spans 15 residues. Trimming removed 0 bases from V and 3 bases from J, with 9 bases in between.

The specimen sequenced was peripheral blood. The sequence derives from a young woman with stable Graves' hyperthyroidism. Some clones in this sample may be carry-over from other donors' samples. The chain recombines TRBV6-1 with TRBJ1-3, with D hard to call. The CDR3 DNA reads TGTGCCAGCAGTGAAGCCGGGTGGGGTGGAAACACCATATATTTT. As protein: CASSEAGWGGNTIYF.